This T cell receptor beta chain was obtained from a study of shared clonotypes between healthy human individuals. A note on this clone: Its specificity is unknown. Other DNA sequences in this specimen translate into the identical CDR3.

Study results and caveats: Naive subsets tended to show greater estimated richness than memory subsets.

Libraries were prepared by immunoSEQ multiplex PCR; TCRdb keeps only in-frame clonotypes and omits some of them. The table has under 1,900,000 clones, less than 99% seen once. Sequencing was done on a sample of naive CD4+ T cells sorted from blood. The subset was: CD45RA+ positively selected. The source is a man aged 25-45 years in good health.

The DNA of the CDR3 is TGTGCCAGTAGTATCCTCGCGGGAAGCTCCTACGAGCAGTACTTC. Protein: CASSILAGSSYEQYF. The rearrangement uses TRBV19 and TRBJ2-7; D might be TRBD2 (6 bases). Trimming stripped 3 bases from V and 0 bases from J, with 12 bases between. There are 15 residues in the CDR3. Germline CDR1 is LNHDA and CDR2 is SQIVND (reference sequence).